The 11 T cell receptor beta chains listed next were all sequenced from one sample in a study of shared clonotypes between healthy human individuals. Clones were read by immunoSEQ multiplex PCR, and TCRdb kept only the in-frame ones, dropping some. This sample yields some 2.1 million clones, of which 80% to 95% are seen a single time; about 1.6% belongs to the top ten. Selected positively for CCR7 and CD45RO-negative, naive CD8 cells excluded terminally differentiated effector memory CD45RA+ cells. The sample was naive CD8+ T cells from PBMCs. These receptors came from a man younger than 30 in good health. Some clones in this sample may be carry-over from other donors' samples.

This CDR3 reads CASSRKTHLFYEQYF. The DNA for the CDR3 is TGTGCCAGCAGCCGTAAGACACACCTCTTCTACGAGCAGTACTTC. The chain joins TRBV7-9 to TRBJ2-7; D remains unclear. The CDR3 runs 15 residues. The ends were cut back, 5 bases at V and 3 bases at J, with 17 bases in the middle. CDR1 is SEHNR, CDR2 FQNEAQ, per germline (reference sequence). Full variable domain (outside the CDR3, taken from reference TRBV7-9 and TRBJ2-7): DTGVSQNPRHKITKRGQNVTFRCDPISEHNRLYWYRQTLGQGPEFLTYFQNEAQLEKSRLLSDRFSAERPKGSFSTLEIQRTEQGDSAMYLCASSRKTHLFYEQYFGPGTRLTVT.

The chain has TRBV27 and TRBJ2-2; 10 nucleotides align to TRBD2. CDR3 size: 15 residues. The V segment lost 7 bases and the J segment 0 bases; nucleotides outside the gene matches: 2. The germline gives CDR1 MNHEY, CDR2 SMNVEV (reference sequence). In nucleotides, the CDR3 is TGTGCCAGCACAGGACTAGCGGCGAACACCGGGGAGCTGTTTTTT. This encodes CASTGLAANTGELFF.

The chain combines TRBV5-6 with TRBJ1-2, with 10 bases aligning to TRBD1. The germline V gene encodes CDR1 SGHDT and CDR2 YYEEEE. The CDR3 contains 15 residues. Trimming took 1 base from V and 3 from J; bases not matched to a gene: 3. The DNA for the CDR3 is TGTGCCAGCAGCTTGAGGGGACAGGGGTACTATGGCTACACCTTC. It specifies CASSLRGQGYYGYTF. The full variable domain, with the rest looked up from reference TRBV5-6 and TRBJ1-2, is DAGVTQSPTHLIKTRGQQVTLRCSPKSGHDTVSWYQQALGQGPQFIFQYYEEEERQRGNFPDRFSGHQFPNYSSELNVNALLLGDSALYLCASSLRGQGYYGYTFGSGTRLTVV.

The chain recombines TRBV30 with TRBJ2-5; D gene unclear. The J call may be wrong; the DNA end is better matched by TRBJ2-7. The CDR3 consists of 13 residues. CDR1 is GTSNPN and CDR2 is SVGIG in the germline V gene (reference sequence). CDR3: CAWSVLLSYEQYF. The CDR3 nucleotides read TGTGCCTGGAGTGTGCTGTTATCCTACGAGCAGTACTTC.

V usage is TRBV18 and J usage is TRBJ2-7, with 8 positions matching TRBD2. The CDR3 consists of 18 residues. Trimming at V came to 0 bases and at J to 2 bases, leaving 12 bases not matched to a gene. Germline CDR1 is KGHSH and CDR2 is LQKENI. This CDR3 is CASSPPSGAGVLPYEQYF. CDR3 sequence (DNA): TGTGCCAGCTCACCACCTTCAGGAGCGGGAGTGCTCCCCTACGAGCAGTACTTC.

The chain employs TRBV25-1 and TRBJ2-7; 10 positions agree with TRBD2. V lost 5 bases to trimming and J lost 5 bases; unmatched junction nucleotides: 18. The CDR3 is made up of 18 amino acids. CDR1 is MGHDK and CDR2 is SYGVNS in the germline V gene. This chain's CDR3 is CASSRPSGSKIRADEQYF. DNA of the CDR3: TGTGCCAGCAGTAGGCCTAGCGGGAGTAAGATTCGGGCCGACGAGCAGTACTTC.

J is TRBJ2-7 and V is TRBV19; the D gene is possibly TRBD2 (6 bases). CDR1 is LNHDA and CDR2 is SQIVND in the germline V gene (reference sequence). The CDR3 is 15 residues long. V was pared by 6 bases and J by 1 base, with 16 bases between. CDR3 in amino acids: CASRRRDSGSYEQYF. CDR3 bases: TGTGCCAGTAGAAGGAGGGACTCAGGTTCCTACGAGCAGTACTTC.

This chain joins TRBV12-5 and TRBJ1-2, with 7 bases matching TRBD1. The germline gives CDR1 LGHNT, CDR2 FRNRAP. The CDR3 has 13 amino acids. V trimming: 3 bases; J trimming: 9 bases; junction bases outside the gene matches: 7. CDR3 amino acids: CASGFAQQGRYTF. CDR3 in DNA: TGTGCTAGTGGTTTCGCGCAACAGGGGCGCTACACCTTC. The whole variable domain, filled in from reference TRBV12-5 and TRBJ1-2, reads DARVTQTPRHKVTEMGQEVTMRCQPILGHNTVFWYRQTMMQGLELLAYFRNRAPLDDSGMPKDRFSAEMPDATLATLKIQPSEPRDSAVYFCASGFAQQGRYTFGSGTRLTVV.

This chain joins TRBV21-1 and TRBJ2-4; the DNA was not compared with TRBD2, the D call given in the table. TRBV21-1 is a recognized pseudogene. CDR3 length: 15 residues. CDR3 DNA sequence: TGTGCCAGCAGCAAAGAGAGGCAGAGCTTTTACATTCAGTACTTC. It is translated as CASSKERQSFYIQYF.

On this clone: The same CDR3 is also encoded by other DNA sequences in this sample. This chain connects TRBV10-1 to TRBJ2-7; D remains unclear. The germline V and J ends were trimmed by 2 bases and 2 bases, with 7 bases remaining between them. CDR1 is WNHNN and CDR2 is SYGVQD in the germline V gene (reference sequence). CDR3 length: 13 amino acids. CDR3 in amino acids: CASSEGQTYEQYF. The CDR3 DNA is TGCGCCAGCAGTGAGGGCCAAACCTACGAGCAGTACTTC.

This chain uses TRBV7-2 with TRBJ2-5; no clear D gene. V gave up 6 bases and J gave up 5 bases, with 4 bases separating them. The CDR3 contains 10 residues. Germline V CDR1 and CDR2: SGHTA, FQGNSA. For the CDR3, the DNA is TGTGCCAGCAGTTCGGAGACCCAGTACTTC. It encodes CASSSETQYF.